This T cell receptor (beta chain) was captured in a study of shared clonotypes between healthy human individuals (dated by TCRdb to the early 2020s). About the full investigation: The cohort included three men and two women between 18 and 49 years of age. Per donor, three plates each were used for CD4 naive and CD4 memory, two for CD8 naive, and one for CD8 memory. Each donor's leukapheresis produced roughly between about 0.8 and 8.9 billion PBMCs. To increase sequencing depth and limit assay-specific biases, different laboratories used diverse techniques to prepare libraries and sequence TCR repertoires. The study deeply sequenced blood TCR repertoires of five healthy adults to estimate repertoire size and the extent of clonotype sharing between individuals.

This clone was seen a single time. Its target antigen remains unknown. Nothing much larger sits one base from this clone, and base qualities are not available. Using the deep immunoSEQ assay, multiplex PCR amplified TCR CDR3 regions from genomic DNA. For each cell subset, the extracted genomic DNA was distributed evenly across all wells of several immunoSEQ 96-well plates, and each plate served as one replicate. For sorted subsets, around 200 ng genomic DNA, equal to 25,000 to 35,000 T cell genomes, was loaded into each replicate PCR. The purified libraries were quantified using a Qubit 3.0 fluorometer, sized with a Bioanalyzer 2100, and then quantified again using the KAPA Library Quantification kit. A separate single-read 150-cycle Illumina NextSeq 550 flow cell was used to sequence each immunoSEQ 96-well plate. As for the authors' bioinformatics: Because only junctional sequences without quality scores were contained in the immunoSEQ output, filtering matching that applied to full-length reads could not be performed. Sequences were annotated with PyIR, a Python wrapper for IgBLAST v1.9, and V/J genes and CDR3 were assigned using IMGT germline references. Reads were filtered out if the reads had weak V/J assignments (E-value above 1e-6), no CDR3, stop codons, out-of-frame junctions, or ambiguous translated residues. V3J clonotypes were defined by identical inferred V gene, J gene, and CDR3 amino acid sequence. To compute the percentage overlap between repertoires, the number of shared unique clonotypes was divided by the size of the smaller repertoire. Three approaches were used to assess repertoire richness: RTK rarefaction, the Chao1 estimator, and Recon v2.1 estimates of unobserved clonotypes. For all TCRbeta clonotypes obtained by the gDNA method from a few donors, generation probabilities were computed with OLGA. Here the immuneACCESS table is served through TCRdb, limited to in-frame sequences with V and J called. Missing clones are a known gap in these copies; in checked studies unresolved V genes cover under half, and the rest lacks a known reason. The D gene and trimming were derived from the DNA, and the V and J assignments and clone size from that table. Within this sample are around 980,000 clones, with about 84% of them counted one time only. Roughly 0.61% of the sample is held by the ten biggest clonotypes.

Results and caveats for the whole study, not just this receptor: Across a handful of donors, roughly 5.4% of naive CD4, approximately 3.6% of naive CD8, roughly 2.3% of memory CD4, and approximately 0.42% of memory CD8 clonotypes were shared. Only blood was sampled, and tissue TCR repertoires likely differ from those in blood. Pairwise subsampling led to the expectation that sequencing depth would affect the degree of clonotype sharing among donors. Clonotypes shared by all four sorted-subset donors showed higher generation probabilities than non-shared clonotypes. Even with the large sequencing depth, rarefaction of the sorted-subset datasets indicated that sequencing was incomplete. Because the study included a small number of donors, the genetic and exposure-history diversity represented was limited. Naive subsets generally had larger estimated clonotype richness than memory subsets did.

Donors were healthy HIV-negative adults with no recently reported acute infections or vaccinations. Every donor was a Caucasian adult living in Nashville, Tennessee, USA. CD4+ T cells were enriched by magnetic negative selection; naive cells were then positively selected on CD45RA, and the negative fraction formed the memory subset. Blood was obtained by leukapheresis, after which PBMCs were separated by Ficoll-Histopaque density gradient centrifugation and cryopreserved in liquid nitrogen vapor phase. Purity and quantity of every magnetically sorted T cell population were checked by analytical flow cytometry. Genomic DNA was isolated from every sorted fraction and measured by UV absorbance on a Nanodrop 2000c. The junction carries 11 bases between V and J, which are trimmed by 4 bases and 0 bases respectively. Taken from the germline V gene (reference sequence), the CDR1 and CDR2 loops are SGHKS and YYEKEE. There are 15 amino acids in the CDR3, from cysteine to phenylalanine inclusive. Just CDR3 DNA is preserved here, 45 bases in frame from base 1.

This chain joins TRBV5-5 to TRBJ2-1, and the D gene may be TRBD1, 6 bases matching. The TCR was taken from a man younger than 30 in good health. Some clones in this sample may be carry-over from other donors' samples. Source material: memory CD4+ T cells from PBMCs. The cell subset or site label, read with the paper, signifies: CD45RA-negative fraction. In nucleotide form, the sequence is TGTGCCAGCAGCATACAGGGCGGCTCCTACAATGAGCAGTTCTTC. It codes for CASSIQGGSYNEQFF. Outside the CDR3, residues come from the reference TRBV5-5 and TRBJ2-1 proteins, so the full variable domain is: DAGVTQSPTHLIKTRGQQVTLRCSPISGHKSVSWYQQVLGQGPQFIFQYYEKEERGRGNFPDRFSARQFPNYSSELNVNALLLGDSALYLCASSIQGGSYNEQFFGPGTRLTVL.